Below, one T cell receptor (beta chain) is given with its context. Antigen: not known. This sample stems from a study of shared clonotypes between healthy human individuals. Study in general: The composition of the donors was two women and a few men aged 18 to 49. General study points: Naive subsets tended to show greater estimated richness than memory subsets.

Between the trimmed V and J ends, which lost 0 bases and 8 bases, there was a span of 13 bases. The germline V gene has CDR1 MGHRA and CDR2 YSYEKL. This CDR3 contains 14 residues. Every donor was a Caucasian adult from Nashville, Tennessee. Sequenced by immunoSEQ multiplex PCR; TCRdb stores in-frame clones only, minus some. The table has 2 million to 2.5 million clones, under 97% seen once; the top ten hold 0.13%. The clonotype originates from a man aged 18 to 29 in good health. The sequenced sample consisted of naive CD4+ T cells sorted from blood. Subset denoted: CD45RA+ positively selected. V gene TRBV4-1 combines with J gene TRBJ1-2; tentatively, D is TRBD1 (5 bases). The chain's CDR3 is CASSQEGWDVGYTF. DNA of the CDR3: TGCGCCAGCAGCCAAGAAGGGTGGGACGTAGGCTACACCTTC.